A single sample gave rise to the 13 T cell receptor beta chains below, sequenced in a study of OX40 agonist ivuxolimab in advanced cancers. The data were produced by immunoSEQ multiplex PCR, yet TCRdb's version contains in-frame clones alone and is incomplete. This sample has about 48,000 clones; roughly 90% occur once, and the top ten carry roughly a third. The source was CD4+ or CD8+ T cells sorted from blood, collected in a trial of the OX40 agonist ivuxolimab. All receptors derive from an adult with an advanced solid tumor such as melanoma, head and neck, liver or kidney cancer.

V is TRBV25-1 and J is TRBJ2-1; D is unclear. This CDR3 contains 12 residues. Germline loops: CDR1 MGHDK, CDR2 SYGVNS. Trimming took 7 bases from V and 6 from J, leaving 10 bases between them. The CDR3 nucleotides read TGTGCCAGCATTGGGGATTTCAATGAGCAGTTCTTC. Translating gives CASIGDFNEQFF.

The sample holds a few counts of this clone. The chain links TRBV11-2 to TRBJ1-2; a weak D match, TRBD1 (5 bases). The germline gives CDR1 SGHAT, CDR2 FQNNGV. The germline V and J ends were trimmed by 0 bases and 4 bases, with 12 bases remaining between them. The CDR3 extends over 15 amino acids. CDR3 region: CASSLEAGISYGYTF. CDR3 DNA: TGTGCCAGCAGCTTAGAGGCAGGGATAAGCTATGGCTACACCTTC.

The chain carries TRBV9 and TRBJ1-1, with TRBD1 matching 8 bases. Germline lookup yields CDR1 SGDLS and CDR2 YYNGEE. Trimming at V came to 0 bases and at J to 5 bases, leaving 0 bases not matched to a gene. The CDR3 runs to 13 residues. Here the CDR3 DNA reads TGTGCCAGCAGCGTAGACAGGGGGACTGAAGCTTTCTTT. This codes for CASSVDRGTEAFF.

The chain combines TRBV7-3 with TRBJ2-3; TRBD1 aligns across 10 bases. The CDR3 has 15 amino acids. From germline, CDR1 is SGHTA and CDR2 FQGTGA. Trimming removed 2 bases from V and 7 bases from J; junction bases left unmatched: 6. The CDR3 DNA follows: TGTGCCAGCAGCTTATCGGGACAGGGGATGAATACGCAGTATTTT. Encoded protein: CASSLSGQGMNTQYF.

The chain couples TRBV5-4 to TRBJ2-7, with D uncertain. Trimming took 0 bases from V and 1 from J, leaving 5 bases between them. CDR3 length: 13 amino acids. CDR1 is SGHNT and CDR2 is YYREEE in the germline V gene (reference sequence). In DNA, the CDR3 is TGTGCCAGCAGCTTGGGGGAATCCTACGAGCAGTACTTC. Translated, it gives CASSLGESYEQYF.

This chain connects TRBV6-1 to TRBJ1-2, with D tentatively TRBD1 (5 bases). The CDR3 contains 13 residues. Germline CDR1 reads MNHNS; CDR2 reads SASEGT. Trimming cost V 3 bases and J 7 bases, with 12 bases left between them. The CDR3 coding sequence is TGTGCCAGCAGTGAGAGCAGGGAAGGTGGCTACACCTTC. Its protein product is CASSESREGGYTF.

The CDR3 is CSNFHQPQHF. In DNA, the CDR3 is TGCAGTAATTTTCATCAGCCCCAGCATTTT. The chain carries TRBV20-1 and TRBJ1-5; no definite D call. V lost 8 bases to trimming and J lost 5 bases, with 7 bases between them. Per germline, CDR1 DFQATT and CDR2 SNEGSKA (reference sequence). The CDR3 loop spans 10 amino acids.

This clone was seen more than once but under ten times. Here the CDR3 reads CASSRTDWAETQYF. The CDR3 bases are TGTGCCAGCAGCCGAACGGACTGGGCAGAGACCCAGTACTTC. V gene TRBV14 combines with J gene TRBJ2-5, with D possibly matching TRBD2 (5 bases). Per germline, CDR1 SGHDN and CDR2 FVKESK. Between the trimmed V and J ends, which lost 4 bases and 4 bases, there was a span of 13 bases. This CDR3 has 14 amino acids.

The rearrangement links TRBV7-8 to TRBJ1-4; D call uncertain. CDR1 is SGHVS, CDR2 FQNEAQ, per germline. This CDR3 contains 15 residues. V was trimmed by 3 bases and J by 8 bases, leaving 16 bases between them. Here the CDR3 DNA reads TGTGCCAGCAGCTTCTCGGTCCCGGAACGAGAAAAACTGTTTTTT. This gives the protein CASSFSVPEREKLFF.

Only one count was recorded for this clone. The V gene is TRBV19, the J gene TRBJ2-2, with D unresolved. The V end lost 7 bases, the J end lost 4 bases, and 13 bases lay between the germline ends. From germline, CDR1 is LNHDA and CDR2 SQIVND (reference sequence). CDR3 length: 14 residues. This CDR3 is CASTSRSSTGELFF. DNA of the CDR3: TGTGCCAGTACCTCCCGGTCGAGCACCGGGGAGCTGTTTTTT.

The chain couples TRBV7-6 to TRBJ2-5; 11 nucleotides align to TRBD1. The CDR3 extends over 15 amino acids. The V gene's germline CDR1 is SGHVS and CDR2 FNYEAQ. V shed 5 bases, J shed 5 bases, and the junction held 7 bases outside the gene matches. The CDR3 region has the DNA TGTGCCAGCAGCCTTTGGACAGGGGGCAGTGAGACCCAGTACTTC. Translating it yields CASSLWTGGSETQYF.

V usage is TRBV25-1 and J usage is TRBJ2-1, with TRBD2 matching 9 bases. After removal of 6 bases from V and 5 bases from J, the junction contained 8 bases not matched to a gene. The CDR3 length is 15 residues. Looked up from germline, CDR1 is MGHDK and CDR2 is SYGVNS. The CDR3 sequence is CASSAGTSYNNEQFF. The CDR3, as DNA: TGTGCCAGCAGCGCCGGGACTAGCTACAACAATGAGCAGTTCTTC.

This chain links TRBV28 with TRBJ1-6, with D perhaps TRBD1 (5 bases). Germline V lookup: CDR1 MDHEN, CDR2 SYDVKM. CDR3 length equals 15 residues. V was cut by 5 bases and J by 9 bases, with 17 bases left in between. The DNA for the CDR3 is TGTGCCAGCAGTCCCCCGGGGGAATGGGGTTCACCCCTCCACTTT. Translated, it gives CASSPPGEWGSPLHF.